This passage covers 11 T cell receptor beta chains from one sample sequenced in a study of OX40 agonist ivuxolimab in advanced cancers. The table came from immunoSEQ multiplex PCR; TCRdb's copy has only in-frame clones and leaves some out. The sample contains 70,000 or so clones, approximately 86% of which appear only once. This specimen was CD4+ or CD8+ T cells sorted from blood, taken in a trial of the OX40 agonist ivuxolimab. Receptor source: an adult with an advanced solid tumor such as melanoma, head and neck, liver or kidney cancer.

The genes are TRBV13 and TRBJ2-3, with unresolved D. This CDR3 region has 18 residues. The V end lost 5 bases, the J end lost 0 bases, and 21 bases lay between the germline ends. CDR1 and CDR2 from the germline V gene are PRHDT and FYEKMQ (reference sequence). CDR3 bases: TGTGCCAGCAGCCCCGACACCTCCCTCGCTTCTAGCACAGATACGCAGTATTTT. Amino acids: CASSPDTSLASSTDTQYF.

V usage is TRBV5-1 and J usage is TRBJ2-1, with 9 nucleotides matching TRBD2. CDR1 and CDR2 from the germline V gene are SGHRS and YFSETQ. CDR3 length: 14 amino acids. V shed 7 bases and J 2 bases; nucleotides not matched to a gene: 4. CDR3 protein: CASWRGGPYNEQFF. The CDR3 DNA follows: TGCGCCAGCTGGCGGGGGGGCCCCTACAATGAGCAGTTCTTC.

The chain is built from TRBV9 and TRBJ2-3; D may correspond to TRBD1 or TRBD2 (7 bases each). Germline-derived CDR1 and CDR2 are SGDLS and YYNGEE. The length of the CDR3 is 16 residues. The ends were cut back, 4 bases at V and 3 bases at J, with 18 bases in the middle. The CDR3 reads CASSPGGGLLTDTQYF. CDR3 DNA sequence: TGTGCCAGCAGCCCAGGGGGGGGACTTTTGACAGATACGCAGTATTTT.

This clone was picked up one time. The chain has TRBV6-5 and TRBJ2-4; 7 positions agree with TRBD1. CDR3 length equals 15 residues. V was pared by 7 bases and J by 1 base, with 7 bases of the junction left unmatched. Germline V gene lookup returns CDR1 MNHEY and CDR2 SVGAGI. CDR3 DNA: TGTGCCAGCACGCTCCAGGGGGTGGCCAAAAACATTCAGTACTTC. Amino acid sequence: CASTLQGVAKNIQYF.

The V gene is TRBV5-1, the J gene TRBJ2-5; tentative D call: TRBD2 (6 bases). The J call is doubtful: the DNA matches TRBJ2-7 better. Germline V gene sequence: CDR1 SGHRS, CDR2 YFSETQ. This CDR3 spans 12 amino acids. The CDR3 is CASSRDFYEQYF. Here the CDR3 DNA reads TGCGCCAGCAGCCGGGACTTCTACGAGCAGTACTTC.

CDR3 sequence (DNA): TGTGCCAGCAGCTTACAGGGGAGGACGCAGTATTTT. The encoded protein is CASSLQGRTQYF. The chain employs TRBV5-6 and TRBJ2-3, with D possibly TRBD1 on 7 matching bases. Trimming stripped 2 bases from V and 9 bases from J, with 10 bases between. This CDR3 has 12 residues. Germline values: CDR1 SGHDT, CDR2 YYEEEE.

V usage is TRBV6-6 and J usage is TRBJ2-5, with D perhaps matching TRBD2 (7 bases). Per germline, CDR1 MNHNY and CDR2 SVGAGI (reference sequence). Trimming shortened V by 2 bases and J by 5 bases, and 15 bases separated the two germline ends. CDR3 length: 15 amino acids. The CDR3 reads CASSYGSGEGETQYF. DNA for the CDR3: TGTGCCAGCAGTTACGGGTCAGGGGAGGGGGAGACCCAGTACTTC.

The chain carries TRBV28 and TRBJ1-5; 7 bases agree with TRBD1. This CDR3 region has 15 residues. In germline, CDR1 is MDHEN, CDR2 SYDVKM. V lost 6 bases to trimming and J lost 4 bases; unmatched junction nucleotides: 9. CDR3 residues: CASRRRDRHNQPQHF. CDR3 bases: TGTGCCAGCAGGCGACGGGACAGACATAATCAGCCCCAGCATTTT.

The chain employs TRBV6-5 and TRBJ2-2; tentative D call: TRBD1 (6 bases). V dropped 2 bases and J dropped 2 bases, with 12 bases sitting between them. Germline V gene sequence: CDR1 MNHEY, CDR2 SVGAGI. This CDR3 spans 16 amino acids. The CDR3 loop reads CASSYGYRVNTGELFF. The CDR3 DNA reads as TGTGCCAGCAGTTACGGCTACAGGGTAAACACCGGGGAGCTGTTTTTT.

The rearrangement links TRBV7-2 to TRBJ1-6, with 7 bases lining up with TRBD1. The CDR3 is 14 residues long. Trimming removed 4 bases from V and 7 bases from J; junction bases left unmatched: 4. The V gene's germline CDR1 is SGHTA and CDR2 FQGNSA. The CDR3 DNA sequence: TGTGCCAGCAGCTCGGGACAGAAGAATTCACCCCTCCACTTT. Protein sequence: CASSSGQKNSPLHF.

V is TRBV6-5 and J is TRBJ2-1; D is uncertain. Germline CDR1 and CDR2: MNHEY and SVGAGI. V was pared by 2 bases and J by 2 bases, with 7 bases between. The CDR3 spans 14 residues. CDR3 sequence: CASSYGRPYNEQFF. DNA of the CDR3: TGTGCCAGCAGTTACGGACGGCCCTACAATGAGCAGTTCTTC.